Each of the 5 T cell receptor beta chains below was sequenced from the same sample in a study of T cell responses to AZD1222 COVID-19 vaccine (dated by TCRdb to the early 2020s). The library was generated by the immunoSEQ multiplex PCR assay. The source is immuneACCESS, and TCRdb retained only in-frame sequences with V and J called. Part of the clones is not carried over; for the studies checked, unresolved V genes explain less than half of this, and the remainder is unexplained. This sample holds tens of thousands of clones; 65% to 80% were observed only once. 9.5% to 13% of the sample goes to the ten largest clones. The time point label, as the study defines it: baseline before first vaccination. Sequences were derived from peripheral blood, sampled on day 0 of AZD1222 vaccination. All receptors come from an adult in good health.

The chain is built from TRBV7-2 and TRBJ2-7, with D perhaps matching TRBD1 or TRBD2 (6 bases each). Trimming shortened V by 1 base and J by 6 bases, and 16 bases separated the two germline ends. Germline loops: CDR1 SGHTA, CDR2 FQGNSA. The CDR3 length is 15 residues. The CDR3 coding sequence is TGTGCCAGCAGCTTAGTGAGGGGGGTATATTCCGAGCAGTACTTC. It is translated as CASSLVRGVYSEQYF.

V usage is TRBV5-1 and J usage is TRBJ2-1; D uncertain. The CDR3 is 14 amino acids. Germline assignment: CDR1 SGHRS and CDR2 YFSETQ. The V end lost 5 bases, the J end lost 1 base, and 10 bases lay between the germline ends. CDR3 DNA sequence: TGCGCCAGCAGTCTAGTCGGGTCCTACAATGAGCAGTTCTTC. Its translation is CASSLVGSYNEQFF.

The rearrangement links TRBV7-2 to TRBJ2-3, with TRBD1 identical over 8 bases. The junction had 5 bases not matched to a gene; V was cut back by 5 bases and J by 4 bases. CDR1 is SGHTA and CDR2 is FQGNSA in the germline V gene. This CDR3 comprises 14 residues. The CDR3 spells CASSQGAAPDTQYF. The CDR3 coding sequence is TGTGCCAGCAGCCAGGGGGCGGCGCCAGATACGCAGTATTTT.

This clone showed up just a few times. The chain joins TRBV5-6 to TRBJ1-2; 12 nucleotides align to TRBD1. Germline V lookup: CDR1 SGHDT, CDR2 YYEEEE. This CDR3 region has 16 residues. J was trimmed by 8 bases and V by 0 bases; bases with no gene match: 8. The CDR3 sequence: CASSLAGTGGAEGYTF. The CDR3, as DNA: TGTGCCAGCAGCTTGGCCGGGACAGGGGGCGCGGAAGGCTACACCTTC.

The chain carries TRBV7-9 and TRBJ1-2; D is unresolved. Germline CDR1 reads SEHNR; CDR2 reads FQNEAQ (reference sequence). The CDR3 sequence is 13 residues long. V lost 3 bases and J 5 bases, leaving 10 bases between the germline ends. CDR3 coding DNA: TGTGCCAGCAGCTTGGGCAGGCGATATGGCTACACCTTC. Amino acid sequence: CASSLGRRYGYTF.